Following are 28 T cell receptor beta chains from one sample sequenced in a study of technical replicates of blood from a few donors. Sequencing was performed with immunoSEQ multiplex PCR; in TCRdb, only in-frame clones are kept and a portion is missing. The table includes approximately 81,000 clones, around 96% detected once. Input material: T cells isolated from PBMCs. The receptors here all came from a human donor in good health.

V is TRBV4-1 and J is TRBJ2-2, with TRBD1 matching over 10 bases. The CDR3 runs to 18 residues. The V and J ends lost 3 bases and 4 bases, in that order; junction bases with no gene match: 11. Germline V gene lookup returns CDR1 MGHRA and CDR2 YSYEKL. The CDR3 loop is CASSHRGPGQGTTGELFF. CDR3 bases: TGCGCCAGCAGCCATAGAGGGCCGGGACAGGGGACCACCGGGGAGCTGTTTTTT.

This clone was observed a few times. This chain links TRBV9 with TRBJ2-2; TRBD1 matches at 7 bases. V shed 3 bases and J 0 bases; nucleotides not matched to a gene: 2. Germline V gives CDR1 SGDLS, CDR2 YYNGEE. The CDR3 has 15 residues. CDR3 coding DNA: TGTGCCAGCAGCGCGGGACAGCCGAACACCGGGGAGCTGTTTTTT. Translation: CASSAGQPNTGELFF.

The genes are TRBV4-1 and TRBJ2-2; D is perhaps TRBD1 (6 bases). CDR1 and CDR2 (germline): MGHRA, YSYEKL. Trimming pared 2 bases from V and 3 bases from J, leaving 22 bases between. The CDR3 runs 19 residues. The CDR3 region has the DNA TGCGCCAGCAGCCAAAGCCCCCACCTGACAGGCTGGGACACCGGGGAGCTGTTTTTT. This codes for CASSQSPHLTGWDTGELFF.

In its sample, this clone was seen once. This chain connects TRBV18 to TRBJ1-4; D may be TRBD1 (5 bases). V lost 6 bases, J lost 7 bases, and 15 bases lay in between. This CDR3 has 14 residues. CDR1 and CDR2 (germline): KGHSH, LQKENI. The CDR3 region is CASSPSGSGEKLFF. The CDR3 DNA is TGTGCCAGCTCTCCGTCAGGGTCGGGTGAAAAACTGTTTTTT. The entire variable domain, with the rest obtained from reference TRBV18 and TRBJ1-4, is as follows: NAGVMQNPRHLVRRRGQEARLRCSPMKGHSHVYWYRQLPEEGLKFMVYLQKENIIDESGMPKERFSAEFPKEGPSILRIQQVVRGDSAAYFCASSPSGSGEKLFFGSGTQLSVL.

The V gene is TRBV11-2, the J gene TRBJ1-1; D uncertain. The germline V and J ends were trimmed by 5 bases and 3 bases, with 10 bases remaining between them. Germline assignment: CDR1 SGHAT and CDR2 FQNNGV. The CDR3 is 13 amino acids. CDR3 in amino acids: CASSQDRDTEAFF. CDR3 bases: TGTGCCAGCAGCCAAGACCGGGACACTGAAGCTTTCTTT.

This chain connects TRBV7-3 to TRBJ2-3; the match to TRBD2 covers 7 bases. There are 15 residues in the CDR3. The trim removed 3 bases at V and 2 bases at J, leaving 5 bases unmatched. CDR1 and CDR2 from the germline V gene are SGHTA and FQGTGA. The CDR3 protein is CASSFSGPPTDTQYF. CDR3 DNA: TGTGCCAGCAGCTTTAGCGGGCCTCCCACAGATACGCAGTATTTT.

V is TRBV5-1 and J is TRBJ2-3, with a weak D call TRBD2 (6 bases). The CDR3 loop spans 15 amino acids. Trimming pared 2 bases from V and 2 bases from J, leaving 12 bases between. CDR1 is SGHRS and CDR2 is YFSETQ in the germline V gene. CDR3 nucleotides: TGCGCCAGCAGCTTTAGTCCGGGAGTCACAGATACGCAGTATTTT. Amino acid sequence: CASSFSPGVTDTQYF.

This chain connects TRBV30 to TRBJ1-1; unclear D gene. V gave up 3 bases and J gave up 0 bases, with 8 bases separating them. The germline V gene has CDR1 GTSNPN and CDR2 SVGIG (reference sequence). The CDR3 spans 13 residues. The CDR3 nucleotides read TGTGCCTGGAGACGAGGGTTGAACACTGAAGCTTTCTTT. Translated, it gives CAWRRGLNTEAFF. The full variable domain, completed using reference TRBV30 and TRBJ1-1, is SQTIHQWPATLVQPVGSPLSLECTVEGTSNPNLYWYRQAAGRGLQLLFYSVGIGQISSEVPQNLSASRPQDRQFILSSKKLLLSDSGFYLCAWRRGLNTEAFFGQGTRLTVV.

This clone was observed once. V and J are TRBV11-3 and TRBJ1-3; D unresolved. V lost 6 bases and J 4 bases, leaving 7 bases between the germline ends. There are 12 residues in the CDR3. From germline, CDR1 is SGHNT and CDR2 YENEEA. The CDR3 here is CASSLSGNTIYF. The CDR3, as DNA: TGTGCCAGCAGTCTGTCCGGAAACACCATATATTTT. Drawing the rest from reference TRBV11-3 and TRBJ1-3, the complete variable domain is EAGVVQSPRYKIIEKKQPVAFWCNPISGHNTLYWYLQNLGQGPELLIRYENEEAVDDSQLPKDRFSAERLKGVDSTLKIQPAELGDSAVYLCASSLSGNTIYFGEGSWLTVV.

V usage is TRBV19 and J usage is TRBJ2-1; a possible D gene is TRBD2 (5 bases). V lost 4 bases to trimming and J lost 8 bases, with 18 bases between them. The germline V gene encodes CDR1 LNHDA and CDR2 SQIVND (reference sequence). The CDR3 has 15 amino acids. CDR3 residues: CASSTPLGGGDEQFF. The CDR3, as DNA: TGTGCCAGTAGTACGCCTCTTGGAGGTGGCGATGAGCAGTTCTTC.

The chain employs TRBV14 and TRBJ2-4; D uncertain. Trimming pared 1 base from V and 6 bases from J, leaving 7 bases between. CDR1 SGHDN and CDR2 FVKESK come from the germline V gene. The CDR3 is 13 amino acids. As DNA, the CDR3 is TGTGCCAGCAGCCAAGCTGGCTCAAACATTCAGTACTTC. Translation gives CASSQAGSNIQYF.

The CDR3 coding sequence is TGTGCCAGTAGTATAGACAGGGGGCGTCAGCCCCAGCATTTT. This codes for CASSIDRGRQPQHF. This sequence joins TRBV19 and TRBJ1-5; 8 bases fit TRBD1. The V gene's germline CDR1 is LNHDA and CDR2 SQIVND (reference sequence). V gave up 0 bases and J gave up 6 bases; unmatched junction bases: 1. This CDR3 comprises 14 residues. The full variable domain, in which reference TRBV19 and TRBJ1-5 provide the parts outside the CDR3, is DGGITQSPKYLFRKEGQNVTLSCEQNLNHDAMYWYRQDPGQGLRLIYYSQIVNDFQKGDIAEGYSVSREKKESFPLTVTSAQKNPTAFYLCASSIDRGRQPQHFGDGTRLSIL.

The rearrangement links TRBV6-1 to TRBJ1-3, with 8 positions matching TRBD1. The junction had 2 bases not matched to a gene; V was cut back by 1 base and J by 3 bases. The germline gives CDR1 MNHNS, CDR2 SASEGT. The CDR3 has 15 residues. The CDR3 spells CASSEEGTGGNTIYF. CDR3 in DNA: TGTGCCAGCAGTGAAGAGGGGACAGGTGGAAACACCATATATTTT.

J is TRBJ2-5 and V is TRBV5-4; 9 positions agree with TRBD2. With 6 bases clipped from V and 3 bases from J, the junction kept 6 bases outside the gene matches. CDR1 is SGHNT, CDR2 YYREEE, per germline (reference sequence). The CDR3 has 14 amino acids. The chain's CDR3 is CASKLLAGEETQYF. CDR3 coding DNA: TGTGCCAGCAAGCTTTTAGCGGGAGAAGAGACCCAGTACTTC.

The V and J genes are TRBV5-8 and TRBJ1-1; D unresolved. There are 13 residues in the CDR3. Germline CDR1 and CDR2: SGHTS and YDEGEE. V was cut by 2 bases and J by 3 bases, with 8 bases left in between. CDR3: CASSLREYTEAFF. The CDR3 nucleotides read TGTGCCAGCAGCTTAAGGGAGTACACTGAAGCTTTCTTT.

This clone was seen just once. This chain links TRBV5-1 with TRBJ2-2; 12 bases are shared with TRBD2. Trimming removed 2 bases from V and 1 base from J; junction bases left unmatched: 0. From germline, CDR1 is SGHRS and CDR2 YFSETQ. This CDR3 has 16 residues. The CDR3 reads CASSLLAGGNTGELFF. In DNA form, the CDR3 reads TGCGCCAGCAGCTTACTAGCGGGAGGGAACACCGGGGAGCTGTTTTTT.

The chain recombines TRBV7-3 with TRBJ2-7; 9 nucleotides match TRBD2. Germline CDR1 reads SGHTA; CDR2 reads FQGTGA. The CDR3 is 13 residues long. With V trimmed by 5 bases and J by 6 bases, 5 bases remained unmatched. CDR3 bases: TGTGCCAGCAGCCTTGGACTAGCGAGCGAGCAGTACTTC. It translates to CASSLGLASEQYF.

The rearrangement joins TRBV2 to TRBJ2-7, with D maybe TRBD1 (6 bases). V was clipped by 3 bases and J by 6 bases, with 15 bases between them. The CDR3 spans 14 residues. From germline, CDR1 is SNHLY and CDR2 FYNNEI. CDR3: CASSDFTGKGEQYF. The CDR3 bases are TGTGCCAGCAGTGACTTCACAGGGAAGGGCGAGCAGTACTTC.

The V gene is TRBV1, the J gene TRBJ2-7; the D call TRBD2 from the table was never checked on the DNA. TRBV1 is designated a pseudogene. The CDR3 consists of 13 residues. CDR3 in DNA: TGCACCAGCAGCCAGGTGTCCTACGTCGAGCAGTACTTC. This encodes CTSSQVSYVEQYF.

The V gene is TRBV30, the J gene TRBJ2-5; D gene ambiguous. The DNA matches TRBJ2-7 better at its end, which makes the J call doubtful. Germline V gene lookup returns CDR1 GTSNPN and CDR2 SVGIG (reference sequence). The CDR3 spans 11 residues. CDR3 nucleotide sequence: TGTGCCTGGAGTTGGAGCTACGAGCAGTACTTC. Its protein is CAWSWSYEQYF.

The V gene is TRBV29-1, the J gene TRBJ2-7; TRBD1 might be the D (5 bases). With 6 bases removed from V and 6 bases from J, the gap between germline ends came to 21 bases. This CDR3 is 14 amino acids long. Per germline, CDR1 SQVTM and CDR2 ANQGSEA. CDR3 in DNA: TGCAGCGTGCGTCAGGGCGGTAATCTCGCCGAGCAGTACTTC. It yields the protein CSVRQGGNLAEQYF.

The rearrangement links TRBV4-1 to TRBJ2-7; maybe TRBD2 (6 bases). V was shortened by 0 bases and J by 6 bases, with 15 bases between the two germline ends. Germline CDR1 reads MGHRA; CDR2 reads YSYEKL. The CDR3 totals 15 residues. The CDR3 protein is CASSQEAGLLSEQYF. The CDR3 DNA sequence: TGCGCCAGCAGCCAAGAAGCGGGCCTTCTGAGCGAGCAGTACTTC.

CDR3 coding DNA: TGTGCCAGCAGTTTGGGGGCGGCGCACTATGGCTACACCTTC. It specifies CASSLGAAHYGYTF. This rearrangement joins TRBV28 to TRBJ1-2; perhaps TRBD1 as D (6 bases). V was pared by 3 bases and J by 3 bases, with 11 bases between. Germline V gene sequence: CDR1 MDHEN, CDR2 SYDVKM. The CDR3 contains 14 residues.

This clone was counted between two and nine times. The rearrangement joins TRBV7-9 to TRBJ1-2, with 7 positions matching TRBD1. Unmatched junction bases numbered 11, after V lost 0 bases and J lost 7 bases. CDR3 length: 16 residues. Germline assignment: CDR1 SEHNR and CDR2 FQNEAQ (reference sequence). The CDR3 protein is CASSLAAEGATGGYTF. In DNA, the CDR3 is TGTGCCAGCAGCTTAGCAGCGGAGGGGGCTACAGGTGGCTACACCTTC.

The chain uses TRBV7-9 and TRBJ2-7; D might be TRBD2 (6 bases). Trimming removed 4 bases at V and 1 base at J, with 14 bases between. The length of the CDR3 is 15 residues. CDR1 and CDR2 from the germline V gene are SEHNR and FQNEAQ (reference sequence). CDR3 sequence reads: CASSSGRERSYEQYF. The DNA of the CDR3 is TGTGCCAGCAGCTCCGGACGGGAGCGATCCTACGAGCAGTACTTC.

The chain is built from TRBV2 and TRBJ1-1; D remains unclear. Trimming cost V 0 bases and J 5 bases, with 13 bases left between them. The CDR3 has 15 amino acids. Per the germline V gene, CDR1 is SNHLY and CDR2 is FYNNEI. The CDR3 coding sequence is TGTGCCAGCAGTGAAGCGCTCTACCGCGGGACTGAAGCTTTCTTT. Its protein is CASSEALYRGTEAFF.

The chain combines TRBV6-5 with TRBJ2-1; 12 nucleotides line up with TRBD1. Per germline, CDR1 MNHEY and CDR2 SVGAGI. CDR3 length equals 14 residues. V lost 5 bases, J lost 7 bases, and 3 bases stayed unmatched. The DNA of the CDR3 is TGTGCCAGCAGTCCGGGACAGGGGGCGAATGAGCAGTTCTTC. Amino acid sequence: CASSPGQGANEQFF.

This clone was recorded once. The chain joins TRBV7-2 to TRBJ1-1; possible D gene TRBD1, 6 bases. Trimming shortened V by 5 bases and J by 5 bases, and 15 bases separated the two germline ends. The CDR3 is 14 residues long. Germline CDR1 SGHTA, CDR2 FQGNSA. The CDR3 DNA sequence: TGTGCCAGCAGCACCAACAGGGAATGGACTGAAGCTTTCTTT. Its protein product is CASSTNREWTEAFF.